This note documents a single T cell receptor beta chain sequence. Its specificity is unknown. Sequencing used immunoSEQ multiplex PCR; TCRdb keeps in-frame clones, though not all of them. The profile shows tens of thousands of clones, roughly 90% of them singletons. This sample was taken from a study of OX40 agonist ivuxolimab in advanced cancers. Study at large: Two patients with cutaneous melanoma and one with hepatocellular carcinoma, three in total, showed partial responses.

Findings and limits, study-wide: At doses 0.1 to 3.0 mg/kg, CD4+ and CD8+ clones expanded. Antigen specificity of clonally expanded peripheral T cells was not established.

This CDR3 has 16 amino acids. Trimming stripped 0 bases from V and 4 bases from J, with 10 bases between. CDR1 is SGHTA and CDR2 is FQGTGA in the germline V gene. The sequences come from CD4+ or CD8+ T cells sorted from blood, collected in a trial of the OX40 agonist ivuxolimab. The source is an adult with an advanced solid tumor such as melanoma, head and neck, liver or kidney cancer. The V gene is TRBV7-3, the J gene TRBJ2-6; tentative D call: TRBD2 (6 bases). The DNA for the CDR3 is TGTGCCAGCAGCTTAACAGGAGGGGCAGGGGCCAACGTCCTGACTTTC. This gives the protein CASSLTGGAGANVLTF.